This T cell receptor beta chain was found in a study of CD8+ T cells in alopecia areata. Overall study: Patients in the treated group were given tofacitinib by mouth, 5 to 10 mg twice a day. The share of scalp area affected provided the severity score for treated patients.

As for this clone: Antigen: not known.

Treatment: oral pan-JAK inhibitor, 5-10 mg twice daily. General observations from the study: Higher clonality and more expanded CD8+ clones appeared in lesional than normal scalp.

Extracted RNA was reverse transcribed, and the resulting cDNA served as sequencing template. TCRdb's table, derived via immunoSEQ multiplex PCR, lists solely in-frame clones and lacks some. The sample has some 220,000 clones; less than 75% are singletons. CDR1 and CDR2 from the germline V gene are MNHEY and SMNVEV (reference sequence). The CDR3 extends over 17 amino acids. The V segment lost 2 bases and the J segment 4 bases; nucleotides outside the gene matches: 6. J is TRBJ2-1 and V is TRBV27, with 12 bases identical to TRBD2. This clonotype was sampled from a human donor with alopecia areata. The specimen comprised CD4+ T cells sorted from blood, sampled at week 4, from a patient treated with tofacitinib. As DNA, the CDR3 is TGTGCCAGCAGTTTAAGACTAGCGGGGGCCCTTTACAATGAGCAGTTCTTC. Translating it yields CASSLRLAGALYNEQFF.